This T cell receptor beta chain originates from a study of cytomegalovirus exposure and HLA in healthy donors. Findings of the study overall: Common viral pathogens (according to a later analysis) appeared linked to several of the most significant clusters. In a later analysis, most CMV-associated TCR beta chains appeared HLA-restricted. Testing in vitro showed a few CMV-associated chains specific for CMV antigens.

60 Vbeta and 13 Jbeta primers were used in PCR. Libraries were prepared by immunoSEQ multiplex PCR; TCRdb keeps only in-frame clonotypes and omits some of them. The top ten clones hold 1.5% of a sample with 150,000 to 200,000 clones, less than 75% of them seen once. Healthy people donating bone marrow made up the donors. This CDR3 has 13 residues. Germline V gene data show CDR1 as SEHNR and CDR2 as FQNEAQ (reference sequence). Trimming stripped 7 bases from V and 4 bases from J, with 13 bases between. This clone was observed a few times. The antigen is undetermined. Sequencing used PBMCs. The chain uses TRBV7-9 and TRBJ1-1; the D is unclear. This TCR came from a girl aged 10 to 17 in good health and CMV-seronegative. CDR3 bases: TGTGCCAGCATATGGGCAGTTTCCACTGAAGCTTTCTTT. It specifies CASIWAVSTEAFF.